This TCR beta chain was captured by sequencing in a study of tissue T cells after allogeneic stem cell transplantation. Regarding time point: mouse harvest day 14 after allogeneic transplant. Tail vein injection delivered 10^7 T-cell-depleted bone marrow cells and 10^6 splenic CD5+ T cells. Study-wide findings and caveats: Some tissue clones might be persisting host cells; their alloreactivity or antigen specificity was not determined.

CDR1 NSHNY and CDR2 SYGAGN come from the germline V gene. CDR3 length: 14 residues. V lost 7 bases and J lost 3; bases outside the gene matches: 5. Notes on this clone: Its target is unknown. Mouse names are used for the genes. The CDR3 goes on 1 residue after the read ends, and that part is filled in from the germline J gene.

TCRbeta CDR3 was sequenced at survey depth with template counts. Profiling relied on immunoSEQ multiplex PCR, and the TCRdb table lists in-frame clones only, not all of them. The data hold a few thousand clones, with about two fifths observed a single time. The receptor was isolated from a female BALB/c mouse given C57BL/6 T cells with graft-versus-host disease after an allogeneic hematopoietic cell transplant. The chain employs TRBV13-1 and TRBJ1-3; 9 bases agree with TRBD1. Sequencing input: gut tissue. The CDR3 loop reads CASGGDRVGNTLYF. The sequenced CDR3 bases are TGTGCCAGCGGTGGGGACAGGGTTGGAAATACGCTCTAT.